This T cell receptor beta chain was found in a study of blood T cell repertoires in COVID-19 (TCRdb year 2020). The study in broad terms: Samples covering the acute and convalescent phases of COVID-19 were provided by collaborators in the United States, Italy and Spain. A de-identified subject ID, COVID-19 status, age in years and sex were almost always included in the sample metadata. Subjects who had been exposed to COVID-19, were actively infected with it, or had recovered from it provided the deeply sampled blood TCRbeta repertoires that made up the dataset. The prospective study material was composed of cDNA or gDNA derived from T cells, B-cell-depleted T cells, or PBMCs. HLA class I and class II types, where available, came from metadata supplied by the sample provider rather than from assay-based typing. The repertoires were released in a freely available public database meant as a resource for research on the immune response to SARS-CoV-2. Samples came from the ongoing ImmuneRACE study (first 160 participants) plus 1,254 subjects from 6 global collaborators. On the study overall, not on this receptor specifically: The quantity of clinical and demographic metadata differed by source and by participant and was supplied without curation.

Its CDR3 holds 13 amino acids, cysteine through phenylalanine. Only the CDR3 DNA stays, 39 bases, in frame from base 1. V is reduced by 3 bases and J by 6 bases, leaving a spacing of 11 bases between them. Per the germline V gene (reference sequence), LNHDA is the CDR1 and SQIVND is the CDR2. About this clone itself: Its recognized antigen is unknown. Qualities for individual bases were not recorded, and no much larger clone is one base off.

In Seattle, one collaborating source enrolled patients while the infection was active and tracked those patients longitudinally over the course of disease. The collaborating institutions used their own protocols to collect whole blood in K2EDTA tubes. For TCRbeta analysis, collaborators shipped samples as frozen whole blood, isolated PBMCs, or DNA extracted from either of those sample types. TCRbeta CDR3 regions were amplified from genomic DNA by means of the immunoSEQ Assay, a bias-controlled multiplex PCR. Per the original workflow: The number of nucleated cells in each sample was estimated from the amplification of reference gene primers within the assay. To quantify the absolute abundance of each unique TCRbeta CDR3 rearrangement, sequence reads were collapsed and filtered. For each sample, productive Simpson clonality was calculated by taking the square root of Simpson's diversity index across productive rearrangements. Entries here come from immuneACCESS through TCRdb and include only in-frame sequences with V and J called. Some clones fail to appear in such tables; in the studies checked, an unresolved V gene covers under half of the shortfall, and the cause of the remainder is unknown. Clonal size and the V and J genes are those of that table, whereas D and trimming came from the DNA. The sample table holds approximately 500,000 clones, of which 75% to 90% were seen once. The leading ten clones occupy around 0.9% of the sample.

Rearrangement joined TRBV19 to TRBJ1-2; a tentative D match to TRBD1 spans 6 bases. Specimen: peripheral blood. The sequence came from a man between 18 and 35 years old with COVID-19, enrolled during active disease. The DNA reads TGTGCCAGTAGTATGGGGGGGGCTGATGGCTACACCTTC. The translation is CASSMGGADGYTF.